One sample yielded the 3 T cell receptor beta chains listed below, sequenced in a study of cytomegalovirus exposure and HLA in healthy donors. The PCR had 60 Vbeta and 13 Jbeta primers. Sequencing was performed with immunoSEQ multiplex PCR; in TCRdb, only in-frame clones are kept and a portion is missing. The data show roughly 300,000 clones, 86% seen once. The sample consisted of PBMCs. These receptors were collected from a man aged 40-49 years in good health and CMV-seropositive.

The CDR3 DNA sequence: TGTGCCAGCAGTTCCGATGGGGGACTGGACAATGAGCAGTTCTTC. It encodes CASSSDGGLDNEQFF. The rearrangement uses TRBV25-1 and TRBJ2-1, with D perhaps TRBD2 (6 bases). V dropped 5 bases and J dropped 5 bases, with 16 bases sitting between them. There are 15 residues in the CDR3. Germline loops: CDR1 MGHDK, CDR2 SYGVNS.

This clone was observed a single time. This CDR3 is CASSSPGQLSTDTQYF. In nucleotides, the CDR3 is TGTGCCAGCAGTTCTCCGGGACAGTTAAGCACAGATACGCAGTATTTT. This chain links TRBV28 with TRBJ2-3; 7 nucleotides agree with TRBD1. V shed 4 bases and J 0 bases; nucleotides not matched to a gene: 7. Germline CDR1 MDHEN, CDR2 SYDVKM. The CDR3 loop spans 16 amino acids.

This sequence joins TRBV9 and TRBJ1-2; the D gene is possibly TRBD1 (6 bases). Germline V gene lookup returns CDR1 SGDLS and CDR2 YYNGEE. V was cut by 3 bases and J by 1 base, with 10 bases left in between. The CDR3 length is 14 residues. CDR3 region: CASSAQGINYGYTF. In nucleotides, the CDR3 is TGTGCCAGCAGCGCCCAGGGGATTAACTATGGCTACACCTTC. The variable domain in full, completed from reference TRBV9 and TRBJ1-2, reads DSGVTQTPKHLITATGQRVTLRCSPRSGDLSVYWYQQSLDQGLQFLIQYYNGEERAKGNILERFSAQQFPDLHSELNLSSLELGDSALYFCASSAQGINYGYTFGSGTRLTVV.